The 19 T cell receptor beta chains in this list originate from one sample, sequenced in a study of post-analysis software for immune sequencing data. Prepared TCR beta cDNA libraries contained unique molecular identifiers. MiXCR, applied by TCRdb to the PCR reads, yields one record per CDR3 protein. The data show hundreds of thousands of distinct CDR3 sequences, over 30% seen once. Study-wide findings and caveats: Compared with controls, patients had more of about five TRBV segments, including TRBV5-6, TRBV5-1 and TRBV20-1.

These receptors are not linked to any known antigen. The sample taken for sequencing was blood. The source of these receptors is a girl aged 2-9 years with multiple sclerosis.

This clonotype appeared a few times. The V gene is TRBV6-2 or TRBV6-3, the J gene TRBJ2-1, with D perhaps TRBD1 or TRBD2 (5 bases each). There are 12 residues in the CDR3. The germline gives CDR1 MNHEY, CDR2 SVGEGT. Trimming left V 2 bases short and J 12 bases short, with 11 bases between. The chain's CDR3 is CASSYNFGTQFF. CDR3 nucleotides: TGTGCCAGCAGTTACAATTTCGGGACGCAGTTCTTC.

The CDR3 DNA reads as TGTGCCAGCAGTGCAGTGGACCAGTACTTC. Residues: CASSAVDQYF. This sequence joins TRBV2 and TRBJ2-7; D not certain. The CDR3 runs to 10 residues. The germline V gene encodes CDR1 SNHLY and CDR2 FYNNEI. V lost 4 bases to trimming and J lost 10 bases, with 8 bases between them.

The CDR3 region is CASSQDGGSWDEQFF. Here the CDR3 DNA reads TGTGCCAGCAGCCAAGATGGGGGTTCCTGGGATGAGCAGTTCTTC. The chain combines TRBV14 with TRBJ2-1; D might be TRBD1 or TRBD2, each matching 5 bases. Germline values: CDR1 SGHDN, CDR2 FVKESK. The CDR3 consists of 15 residues. V was pared by 0 bases and J by 8 bases, with 14 bases between. The variable domain in full, completed from reference TRBV14 and TRBJ2-1, reads EAGVTQFPSHSVIEKGQTVTLRCDPISGHDNLYWYRRVMGKEIKFLLHFVKESKQDESGMPNNRFLAERTGGTYSTLKVQPAELEDSGVYFCASSQDGGSWDEQFFGPGTRLTVL.

A few counts support this clonotype. CDR3 in DNA: TGTGCCAGCAGACCGGCGCGGGAGACCCAGTACTTC. This gives the protein CASRPARETQYF. J is TRBJ2-5 and V is TRBV28; D remains unclear. The CDR3 totals 12 residues. V dropped 6 bases and J dropped 5 bases, with 10 bases sitting between them. CDR1 MDHEN and CDR2 SYDVKM come from the germline V gene.

This clonotype was counted only a few times. The chain couples TRBV12-3 or TRBV12-4 to TRBJ2-3; D is possibly TRBD2 (5 bases). The V end was cut by 6 bases, the J end by 9 bases, with 10 bases between. The CDR3 is 11 residues long. The DNA of the CDR3 is TGTGCCAGCAGGGTTCGGGGAACGCAGTATTTT. Its protein product is CASRVRGTQYF.

The genes are TRBV30 and TRBJ1-2, with D unclear. The ends were cut back, 1 base at V and 4 bases at J, with 10 bases in the middle. Germline V CDR1 and CDR2: GTSNPN, SVGIG (reference sequence). The CDR3 is 13 amino acids. The CDR3 coding sequence is TGTGCCTGGAGTGCCTCTCTATCCTATGGCTACACCTTC. This gives the protein CAWSASLSYGYTF.

The V gene is TRBV5-1, the J gene TRBJ2-4; 14 nucleotides line up with TRBD2. V shed 4 bases and J 3 bases; nucleotides not matched to a gene: 6. CDR1 is SGHRS, CDR2 YFSETQ, per germline. CDR3 size: 17 residues. The DNA for the CDR3 is TGCGCCAGCAGCGCGGGACTAGCGGGAGTTGACAAAAACATTCAGTACTTC. Translating gives CASSAGLAGVDKNIQYF.

This chain uses TRBV4-3 with TRBJ1-4; no clear D gene. V was cut by 1 base and J by 12 bases, with 12 bases left in between. This CDR3 comprises 13 residues. From germline, CDR1 is LGHNA and CDR2 YSLEER. CDR3 nucleotides: TGCGCCAGCAGCCAAGTAACTAGGACTCAACTGTTTTTT. Translation gives CASSQVTRTQLFF.

The V call is TRBV29-1, the J call TRBJ2-3, with 8 bases identical to TRBD2. V trimming: 6 bases; J trimming: 5 bases; junction bases outside the gene matches: 7. The CDR3 runs 13 residues. Germline lookup yields CDR1 SQVTM and CDR2 ANQGSEA. The CDR3 loop is CSVPGLGVDTQYF. CDR3 nucleotides: TGCAGCGTCCCGGGACTAGGGGTAGATACGCAGTATTTT.

On this clonotype itself: The missing conserved phenylalanine or tryptophan at the end of this CDR3 makes a read error likely. The chain recombines TRBV12-3 or TRBV12-4 with TRBJ2-4; D gene unclear. V was pared by 4 bases and J by 2 bases, with 12 bases between. The CDR3 runs to 15 residues. The CDR3 region is CASSSPGYSKNIQYS. The CDR3 DNA reads as TGTGCCAGCAGTTCCCCCGGCTATTCCAAAAACATTCAGTACTCC.

The V and J genes are TRBV20-1 and TRBJ1-2, with a weak D call TRBD1 (6 bases). The CDR3 is 15 amino acids. Trimming stripped 5 bases from V and 7 bases from J, with 23 bases between. The germline V gene encodes CDR1 DFQATT and CDR2 SNEGSKA (reference sequence). CDR3 region: CSADNYRAFNPGYTF. The CDR3 nucleotides read TGCAGTGCTGACAACTACAGGGCGTTTAATCCTGGCTACACCTTC.

The chain links TRBV4-2 to TRBJ1-2; 7 bases align to TRBD1. V shed 1 base and J 2 bases; nucleotides not matched to a gene: 13. Germline loops: CDR1 LGHNA, CDR2 YNFKEQ. The CDR3 is made up of 18 amino acids. The CDR3 reads CASSQVWAETGTNYGYTF. In DNA form, the CDR3 reads TGTGCCAGCAGCCAAGTGTGGGCCGAGACAGGGACCAACTATGGCTACACCTTC.

This sequence joins TRBV6-6 and TRBJ2-3; a weak D match, TRBD2 (6 bases). Germline assignment: CDR1 MNHNY and CDR2 SVGAGI (reference sequence). This CDR3 has 17 amino acids. V lost 2 bases, J lost 0 bases, and 15 bases lay in between. The CDR3 reads CASSYGDRDSSTDTQYF. CDR3 sequence (DNA): TGTGCCAGCAGTTACGGAGACCGGGACTCCAGCACAGATACGCAGTATTTT.

This clonotype was counted between two and nine times. The chain combines TRBV6-1 with TRBJ2-1, with no clear D. Trimming left V 6 bases short and J 11 bases short, with 11 bases between. CDR1 is MNHNS and CDR2 is SASEGT in the germline V gene. The CDR3 runs 11 residues. As DNA, the CDR3 is TGTGCCAGCAGCGCCCCGGGTCAGCAGTTCTTC. The encoded protein is CASSAPGQQFF.

This chain uses TRBV11-2 with TRBJ2-7, with D tentatively TRBD1 or TRBD2 (5 bases each). CDR1 and CDR2 (germline): SGHAT, FQNNGV. The ends were cut back, 5 bases at V and 0 bases at J, with 20 bases in the middle. This CDR3 comprises 17 residues. The CDR3 protein is CASSPYHGTESSYEQYF. The CDR3 DNA sequence: TGTGCCAGCAGCCCATACCACGGGACCGAGAGCTCCTACGAGCAGTACTTC.

This clonotype occurred a few times. The V call is TRBV7-6, the J call TRBJ2-7; tentatively, D is TRBD1 (5 bases). In germline, CDR1 is SGHVS, CDR2 FNYEAQ. V was pared by 6 bases and J by 5 bases, with 20 bases between. CDR3 size: 15 residues. The CDR3 DNA reads TGTGCCAGCAGTCCAGGGCCAGGGAAGTTCCACGAGCAGTACTTC. This codes for CASSPGPGKFHEQYF.

This clonotype showed up just a few times. The V gene is TRBV5-1, the J gene TRBJ2-1; TRBD2 matches 9 bases. CDR1 and CDR2 (germline): SGHRS, YFSETQ. Trimming cost V 1 base and J 6 bases; bases outside gene matches: 8. The CDR3 has 16 residues. CDR3 sequence: CASSLFGTSSGNEQFF. DNA for the CDR3: TGCGCCAGCAGCTTGTTTGGGACTAGCAGCGGCAATGAGCAGTTCTTC.

The chain recombines TRBV7-9 with TRBJ1-2; 7 bases fit TRBD1. V was clipped by 1 base and J by 4 bases; unmatched bases: 6. Germline CDR1 SEHNR, CDR2 FQNEAQ (reference sequence). This CDR3 contains 15 residues. The CDR3 reads CASSLVEGQLYGYTF. CDR3 nucleotides: TGTGCCAGCAGCTTAGTTGAGGGACAGCTCTATGGCTACACCTTC.

The gene calls are TRBV24-1 and TRBJ2-1; 9 bases map to TRBD2. The CDR3 totals 17 residues. After removal of 2 bases from V and 5 bases from J, the junction contained 9 bases not matched to a gene. Germline values: CDR1 KGHDR, CDR2 SFDVKD. The CDR3 DNA follows: TGTGCCACCAGTGATTCCACCGCGGGAGGGGCAGACAATGAGCAGTTCTTC. Its translation is CATSDSTAGGADNEQFF.